Shown below are 16 T cell receptor beta chains from a single sample sequenced in a study of Siglec-9 on CD8 T cells in melanoma. The method was immunoSEQ multiplex PCR; TCRdb's version includes in-frame clones alone and lacks a portion of them. The table records some 27,000 clones, 80% of them present only once. The sequenced material came from Siglec-9- CD8+ T cells sorted from blood. The receptors come from a human donor in good health.

The rearrangement joins TRBV11-2 to TRBJ2-5, with D tentatively TRBD1 or TRBD2 (5 bases each). V lost 11 bases to trimming and J lost 5 bases, with 15 bases between them. The CDR3 is made up of 12 amino acids. In germline, CDR1 is SGHAT, CDR2 FQNNGV. CDR3 loop: CASRGPQETQYF. For the CDR3, the DNA is TGTGCCTCGAGGGGCCCCCAGGAGACCCAGTACTTC.

This chain connects TRBV2 to TRBJ1-3; no definite D call. The CDR3 length is 15 residues. Germline loops: CDR1 SNHLY, CDR2 FYNNEI. V was shortened by 5 bases and J by 0 bases, with 11 bases between the two germline ends. In DNA, the CDR3 is TGTGCCAGCAGTTCTGACACTAGCTCTGGAAACACCATATATTTT. Translated, it gives CASSSDTSSGNTIYF.

The gene calls are TRBV15 and TRBJ1-1; 12 positions match TRBD1. J gave up 3 bases and V 5 bases, and 7 bases lay outside the gene matches. The CDR3 is 16 amino acids. The germline gives CDR1 LNHNV, CDR2 YYDKDF (reference sequence). The CDR3: CATSSPGQGAYTEAFF. The DNA of the CDR3 is TGTGCCACCAGCTCTCCGGGACAGGGGGCATACACTGAAGCTTTCTTT. Looking up the rest from reference TRBV15 and TRBJ1-1 gives the full variable domain: DAMVIQNPRYQVTQFGKPVTLSCSQTLNHNVMYWYQQKSSQAPKLLFHYYDKDFNNEADTPDNFQSRRPNTSFCFLDIRSPGLGDTAMYLCATSSPGQGAYTEAFFGQGTRLTVV.

The chain employs TRBV7-9 and TRBJ2-7; D is perhaps TRBD2 (5 bases). The CDR3 covers 13 residues. V lost 3 bases to trimming and J lost 2 bases, with 8 bases between them. CDR1 is SEHNR and CDR2 is FQNEAQ in the germline V gene (reference sequence). The CDR3 coding sequence is TGTGCCAGCAGCTTCGCGGGTCCCTACGAGCAGTACTTC. It specifies CASSFAGPYEQYF.

This chain links TRBV27 with TRBJ2-7; 11 nucleotides align to TRBD2. Germline values: CDR1 MNHEY, CDR2 SMNVEV (reference sequence). CDR3 length equals 14 residues. V shed 5 bases, J shed 4 bases, and the junction held 4 bases outside the gene matches. The DNA of the CDR3 is TGTGCCAGCAGTGCCGGGACTAGCGGTTACGAGCAGTACGTC. Translated: CASSAGTSGYEQYV.

The V and J genes are TRBV7-9 and TRBJ2-1, with 8 bases that match TRBD1. The CDR3 runs to 13 residues. Germline values: CDR1 SEHNR, CDR2 FQNEAQ (reference sequence). Trimming at V came to 5 bases and at J to 8 bases, leaving 5 bases not matched to a gene. The CDR3 DNA reads as TGTGCCAGCAGCCCGGACAGGGTCGATGAGCAGTTCTTC. Translated, it gives CASSPDRVDEQFF.

The V gene is TRBV5-1, the J gene TRBJ2-2; 10 bases map to TRBD1. Germline V lookup: CDR1 SGHRS, CDR2 YFSETQ. The junction had 2 bases not matched to a gene; V was cut back by 2 bases and J by 4 bases. This CDR3 has 15 amino acids. CDR3 sequence reads: CASSLWDRGTGELFF. In nucleotides, the CDR3 is TGCGCCAGCAGCTTATGGGACAGGGGCACCGGGGAGCTGTTTTTT.

This clone was detected only once. This chain links TRBV29-1 with TRBJ2-7; 11 nucleotides agree with TRBD2. Germline CDR1 and CDR2: SQVTM and ANQGSEA. The CDR3 extends over 15 amino acids. V gave up 7 bases and J gave up 2 bases; unmatched junction bases: 10. The CDR3 DNA is TGCAGCGCCATAGTAGCGGGAGGGCCGGCCTACGAGCAGTACGTC. Protein: CSAIVAGGPAYEQYV.

The V and J genes are TRBV2 and TRBJ2-7; 7 bases line up with TRBD2. V gave up 4 bases and J gave up 1 base; unmatched junction bases: 13. Germline CDR1 is SNHLY and CDR2 is FYNNEI. The CDR3 loop spans 17 amino acids. The CDR3 protein is CASSVGSLLADSYEQYF. DNA for the CDR3: TGTGCCAGCAGTGTGGGATCTTTGCTAGCGGATTCCTACGAGCAGTACTTC. Combining the CDR3 with reference TRBV2 and TRBJ2-7 gives the whole variable domain EPEVTQTPSHQVTQMGQEVILRCVPISNHLYFYWYRQILGQKVEFLVSFYNNEISEKSEIFDDQFSVERPDGSNFTLKIRSTKLEDSAMYFCASSVGSLLADSYEQYFGPGTRLTVT.

The chain recombines TRBV7-9 with TRBJ1-1, with a possible D match to TRBD1 (6 bases). The germline V gene encodes CDR1 SEHNR and CDR2 FQNEAQ (reference sequence). This CDR3 spans 15 amino acids. V lost 5 bases to trimming and J lost 3 bases, with 16 bases between them. The CDR3 region has the DNA TGTGCCAGCAGCGACTATGGGGGGGCAGACACTGAAGCTTTCTTT. This translates into CASSDYGGADTEAFF.

The rearrangement joins TRBV27 to TRBJ2-1, with D unresolved. The CDR3 covers 10 residues. The V end was cut by 8 bases, the J end by 6 bases, with 5 bases between. CDR1 is MNHEY, CDR2 SMNVEV, per germline (reference sequence). The CDR3 sequence is CASWGNEQFF. The CDR3 coding sequence is TGTGCCAGCTGGGGCAATGAGCAGTTCTTC.

The chain is built from TRBV27 and TRBJ2-1, with TRBD1 as a possible D gene (6 bases). Trimming removed 6 bases at V and 5 bases at J, with 20 bases between. The CDR3 spans 16 residues. Germline values: CDR1 MNHEY, CDR2 SMNVEV (reference sequence). CDR3 nucleotide sequence: TGTGCCAGCAGACTCGGGACACAGCAACTGAACAATGAGCAGTTCTTC. This translates into CASRLGTQQLNNEQFF.

V gene TRBV6-5 combines with J gene TRBJ2-1; 12 bases map to TRBD2. V dropped 6 bases and J dropped 4; count of bases not matched to a gene: 4. CDR3 size: 15 residues. Germline V CDR1 and CDR2: MNHEY, SVGAGI. CDR3 sequence reads: CASRSGTSGYNEQFF. CDR3 sequence (DNA): TGTGCCAGCAGGTCCGGGACTAGCGGGTACAATGAGCAGTTCTTC.

V gene TRBV7-8 combines with J gene TRBJ2-1, with 11 bases aligning to TRBD2. CDR3 length: 15 amino acids. The trim removed 5 bases at V and 7 bases at J, leaving 7 bases unmatched. The V gene's germline CDR1 is SGHVS and CDR2 FQNEAQ. The CDR3: CASSGTSGGFNEQFF. The CDR3 DNA follows: TGTGCCAGCAGCGGTACTAGCGGGGGTTTTAATGAGCAGTTCTTC. Filled out from reference TRBV7-8 and TRBJ2-1, the complete variable domain reads GAGVSQSPRYKVAKRGQDVALRCDPISGHVSLFWYQQALGQGPEFLTYFQNEAQLDKSGLPSDRFFAERPEGSVSTLKIQRTQQEDSAVYLCASSGTSGGFNEQFFGPGTRLTVL.

The chain couples TRBV28 to TRBJ2-7; D not resolved. The CDR3 length is 14 residues. The V end was cut by 3 bases, the J end by 0 bases, with 9 bases between. In germline, CDR1 is MDHEN, CDR2 SYDVKM. The CDR3 protein is CASSFRLISYEQYF. The CDR3 bases are TGTGCCAGCAGTTTTAGACTTATCTCCTACGAGCAGTACTTC.

V is TRBV27 and J is TRBJ2-7; TRBD2 agrees at 9 bases. Germline CDR1 and CDR2: MNHEY and SMNVEV (reference sequence). Trimming cost V 8 bases and J 4 bases; bases outside gene matches: 6. This CDR3 has 13 amino acids. CDR3 sequence (DNA): TGTGCCAGCTGTCTAGCGGGGTGTTACGAGCAGTACTTC. This sequence encodes CASCLAGCYEQYF.